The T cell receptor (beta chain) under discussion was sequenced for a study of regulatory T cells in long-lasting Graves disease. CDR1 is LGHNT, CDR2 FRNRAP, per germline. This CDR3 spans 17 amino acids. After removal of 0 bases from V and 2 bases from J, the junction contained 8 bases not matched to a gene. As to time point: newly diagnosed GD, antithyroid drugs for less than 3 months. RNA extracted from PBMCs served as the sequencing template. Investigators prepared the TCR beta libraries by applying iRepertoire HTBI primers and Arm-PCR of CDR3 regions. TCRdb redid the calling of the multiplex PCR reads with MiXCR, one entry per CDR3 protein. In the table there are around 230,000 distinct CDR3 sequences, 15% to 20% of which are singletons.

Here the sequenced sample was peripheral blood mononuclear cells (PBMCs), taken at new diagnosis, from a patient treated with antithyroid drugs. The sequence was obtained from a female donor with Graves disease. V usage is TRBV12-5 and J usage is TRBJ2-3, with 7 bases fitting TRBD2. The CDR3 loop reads CASGLVLSGAFTDTQYF. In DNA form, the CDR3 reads TGTGCTAGTGGTTTGGTACTGAGCGGGGCGTTCACAGATACGCAGTATTTT.